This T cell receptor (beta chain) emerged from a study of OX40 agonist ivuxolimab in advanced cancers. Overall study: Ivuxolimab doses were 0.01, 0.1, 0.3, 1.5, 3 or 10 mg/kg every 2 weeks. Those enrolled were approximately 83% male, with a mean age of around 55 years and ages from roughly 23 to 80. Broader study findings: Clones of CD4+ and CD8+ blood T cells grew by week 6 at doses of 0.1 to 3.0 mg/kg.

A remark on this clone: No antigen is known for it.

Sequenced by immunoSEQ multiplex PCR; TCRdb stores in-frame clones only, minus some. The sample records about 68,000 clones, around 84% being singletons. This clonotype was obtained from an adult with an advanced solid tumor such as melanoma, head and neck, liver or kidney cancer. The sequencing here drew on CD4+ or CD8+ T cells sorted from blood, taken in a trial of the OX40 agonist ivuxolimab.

CDR3 bases: TGTGCCAGCAGGACGACTAGCGGGAGTGGTACGCAGTATTTT. Translated, it gives CASRTTSGSGTQYF. The chain combines TRBV6-1 with TRBJ2-3; 12 bases fit TRBD2. The CDR3 spans 14 residues. The ends lost 6 bases at V and 8 bases at J; junction bases unmatched: 6. Germline V gives CDR1 MNHNS, CDR2 SASEGT.